The clone carrying this T cell receptor (beta chain) came up a few times. This sample was included in a study of T-cell reconstitution after alpha-beta-depleted transplantation in children. Germline loops: CDR1 ENHRY, CDR2 SYGVKD. Trimming at V came to 3 bases and at J to 4 bases, leaving 8 bases not matched to a gene. The CDR3 is 15 residues long. TCRbeta library construction was performed incorporating unique molecular identifiers. TCRdb independently ran MiXCR on the PCR reads; one entry per CDR3 protein. The table records 300,000 to 400,000 distinct CDR3 sequences, about an eighth of them present only once.

The chain joins TRBV10-3 to TRBJ1-1; TRBD1 agrees at 7 bases. This TCR derives from a human donor who donated a stem cell graft to a child with Fanconi anemia. Material: PBMCs, obtained from the stem cell graft. CDR3 sequence (DNA): TGTGCCATCAGTGAACGACAGGGTAGATTCACTGAAGCTTTCTTT. As protein: CAISERQGRFTEAFF.